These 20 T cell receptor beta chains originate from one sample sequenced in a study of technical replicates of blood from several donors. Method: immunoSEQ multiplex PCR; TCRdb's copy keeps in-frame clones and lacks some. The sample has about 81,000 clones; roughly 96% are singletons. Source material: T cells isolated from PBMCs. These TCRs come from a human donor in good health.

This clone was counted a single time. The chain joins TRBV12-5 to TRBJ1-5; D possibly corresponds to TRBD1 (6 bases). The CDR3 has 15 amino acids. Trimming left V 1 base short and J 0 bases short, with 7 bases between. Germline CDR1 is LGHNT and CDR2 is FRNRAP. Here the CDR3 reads CASGLGTASNQPQHF. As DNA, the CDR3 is TGTGCTAGTGGTTTGGGGACAGCTAGCAATCAGCCCCAGCATTTT.

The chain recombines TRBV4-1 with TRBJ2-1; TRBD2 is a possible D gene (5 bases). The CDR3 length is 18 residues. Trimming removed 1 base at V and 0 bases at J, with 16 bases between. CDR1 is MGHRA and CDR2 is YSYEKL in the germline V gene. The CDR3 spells CASSQGIHSTSSYNEQFF. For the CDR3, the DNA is TGCGCCAGCAGCCAAGGGATACATTCCACTAGCTCCTACAATGAGCAGTTCTTC.

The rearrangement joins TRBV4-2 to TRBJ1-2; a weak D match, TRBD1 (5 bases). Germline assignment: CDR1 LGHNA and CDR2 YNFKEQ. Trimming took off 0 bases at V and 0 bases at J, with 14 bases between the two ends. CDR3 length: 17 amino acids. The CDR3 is CASSQDQDTTTNYGYTF. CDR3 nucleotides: TGTGCCAGCAGCCAAGATCAGGACACGACAACTAACTATGGCTACACCTTC.

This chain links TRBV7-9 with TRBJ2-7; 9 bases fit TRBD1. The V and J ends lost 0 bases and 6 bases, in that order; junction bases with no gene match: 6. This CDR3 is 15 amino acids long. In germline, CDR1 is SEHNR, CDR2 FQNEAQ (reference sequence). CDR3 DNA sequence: TGTGCCAGCAGCTTAGCGGGGACAGGGAGGGGCGAGCAGTACTTC. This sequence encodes CASSLAGTGRGEQYF.

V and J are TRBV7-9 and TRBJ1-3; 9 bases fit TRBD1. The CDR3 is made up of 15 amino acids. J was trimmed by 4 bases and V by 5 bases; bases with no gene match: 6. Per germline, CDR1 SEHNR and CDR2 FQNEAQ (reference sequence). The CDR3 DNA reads TGTGCCAGCAGCAGTACTGGACAGGGGGGAAACACCATATATTTT. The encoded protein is CASSSTGQGGNTIYF. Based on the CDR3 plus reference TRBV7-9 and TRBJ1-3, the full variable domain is DTGVSQNPRHKITKRGQNVTFRCDPISEHNRLYWYRQTLGQGPEFLTYFQNEAQLEKSRLLSDRFSAERPKGSFSTLEIQRTEQGDSAMYLCASSSTGQGGNTIYFGEGSWLTVV.

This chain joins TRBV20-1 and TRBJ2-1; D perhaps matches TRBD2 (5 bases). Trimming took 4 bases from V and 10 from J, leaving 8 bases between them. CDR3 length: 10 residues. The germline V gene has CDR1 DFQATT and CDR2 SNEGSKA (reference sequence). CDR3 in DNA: TGCAGTGCTATGGACTGGGAGCAGTTCTTC. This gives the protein CSAMDWEQFF.

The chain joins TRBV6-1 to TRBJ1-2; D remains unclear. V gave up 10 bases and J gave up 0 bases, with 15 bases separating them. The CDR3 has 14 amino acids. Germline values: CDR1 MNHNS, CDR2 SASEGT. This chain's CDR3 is CAIDPPGANYGYTF. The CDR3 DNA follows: TGTGCCATCGACCCCCCCGGGGCTAACTATGGCTACACCTTC.

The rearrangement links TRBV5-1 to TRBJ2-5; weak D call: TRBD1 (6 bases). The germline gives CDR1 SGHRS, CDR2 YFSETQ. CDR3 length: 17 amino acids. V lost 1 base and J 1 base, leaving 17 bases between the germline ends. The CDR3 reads CASSLRPGQGVQETQYF. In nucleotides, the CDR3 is TGCGCCAGCAGCTTGAGGCCGGGACAAGGAGTCCAAGAGACCCAGTACTTC. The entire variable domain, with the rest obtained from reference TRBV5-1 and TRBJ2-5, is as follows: KAGVTQTPRYLIKTRGQQVTLSCSPISGHRSVSWYQQTPGQGLQFLFEYFSETQRNKGNFPGRFSGRQFSNSRSEMNVSTLELGDSALYLCASSLRPGQGVQETQYFGPGTRLLVL.

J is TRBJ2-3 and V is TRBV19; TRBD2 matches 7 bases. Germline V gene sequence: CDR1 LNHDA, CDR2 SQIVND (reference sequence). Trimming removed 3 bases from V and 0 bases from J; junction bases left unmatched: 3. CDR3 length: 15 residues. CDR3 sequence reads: CASSIGGGSTDTQYF. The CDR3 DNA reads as TGTGCCAGTAGTATTGGGGGGGGTAGCACAGATACGCAGTATTTT.

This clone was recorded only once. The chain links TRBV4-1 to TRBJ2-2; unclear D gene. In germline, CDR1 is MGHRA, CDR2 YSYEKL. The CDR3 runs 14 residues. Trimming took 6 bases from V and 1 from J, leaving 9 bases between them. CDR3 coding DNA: TGCGCCAGCAGACTTCGGGTGAACACCGGGGAGCTGTTTTTT. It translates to CASRLRVNTGELFF.

The CDR3 reads CASSQGAYGYTF. Here the CDR3 DNA reads TGTGCCAGCAGCCAAGGGGCTTATGGCTACACCTTC. This chain connects TRBV14 to TRBJ1-2; D is undetermined. The V end lost 1 base, the J end lost 5 bases, and 5 bases lay between the germline ends. This CDR3 has 12 amino acids. Germline V gives CDR1 SGHDN, CDR2 FVKESK.

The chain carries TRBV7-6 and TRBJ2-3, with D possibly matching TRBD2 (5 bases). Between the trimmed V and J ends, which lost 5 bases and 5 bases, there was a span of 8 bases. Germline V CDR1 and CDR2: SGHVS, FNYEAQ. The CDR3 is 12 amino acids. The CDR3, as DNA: TGTGCCAGCAGCCCCCGGGAAGATACGCAGTATTTT. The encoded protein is CASSPREDTQYF. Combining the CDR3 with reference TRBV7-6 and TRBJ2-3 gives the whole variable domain GAGVSQSPRYKVTKRGQDVALRCDPISGHVSLYWYRQALGQGPEFLTYFNYEAQQDKSGLPNDRFSAERPEGSISTLTIQRTEQRDSAMYRCASSPREDTQYFGPGTRLTVL.

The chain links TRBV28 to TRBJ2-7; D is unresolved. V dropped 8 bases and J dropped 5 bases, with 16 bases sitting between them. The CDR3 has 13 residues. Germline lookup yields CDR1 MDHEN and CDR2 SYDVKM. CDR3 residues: CASSLGIGDEQYF. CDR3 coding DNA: TGTGCCAGCTCCTTGGGCATCGGCGACGAGCAGTACTTC.

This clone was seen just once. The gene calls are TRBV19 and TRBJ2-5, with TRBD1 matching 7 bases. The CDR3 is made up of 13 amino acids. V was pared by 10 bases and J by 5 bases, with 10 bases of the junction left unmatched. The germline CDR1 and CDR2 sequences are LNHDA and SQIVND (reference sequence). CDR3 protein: CATGTAPRETQYF. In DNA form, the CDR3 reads TGTGCCACCGGGACAGCCCCTAGGGAGACCCAGTACTTC.

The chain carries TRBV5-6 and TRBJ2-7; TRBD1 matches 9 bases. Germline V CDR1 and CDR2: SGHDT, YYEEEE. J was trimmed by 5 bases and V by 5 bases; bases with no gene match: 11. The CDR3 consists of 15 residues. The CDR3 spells CASSLLGQGKNEQYF. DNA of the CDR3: TGTGCCAGCAGTTTACTGGGACAGGGAAAAAACGAGCAGTACTTC.

CDR3 region: CASSFGGGASDTQYF. The CDR3 DNA reads TGTGCCAGCAGCTTCGGCGGGGGGGCGTCGGATACGCAGTATTTT. This rearrangement joins TRBV11-3 to TRBJ2-3, with 9 bases fitting TRBD2. This CDR3 spans 15 amino acids. Germline values: CDR1 SGHNT, CDR2 YENEEA. Trimming at V came to 3 bases and at J to 6 bases, leaving 7 bases not matched to a gene.

For the CDR3, the DNA is TGTGCCAGCAGCCAAGAGACGAGCGGGGGGCATGAGCAGTTCTTC. Amino acids: CASSQETSGGHEQFF. The V gene is TRBV4-2, the J gene TRBJ2-1; 9 bases match TRBD2. Germline V gene sequence: CDR1 LGHNA, CDR2 YNFKEQ. The CDR3 is 15 amino acids. Trimming at V came to 0 bases and at J to 8 bases, leaving 5 bases not matched to a gene.

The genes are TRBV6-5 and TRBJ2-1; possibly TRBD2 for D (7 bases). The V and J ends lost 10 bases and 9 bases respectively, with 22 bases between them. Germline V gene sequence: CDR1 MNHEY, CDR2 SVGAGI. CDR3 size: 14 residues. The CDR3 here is CATSNPGGHGEQFF. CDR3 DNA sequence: TGTGCCACCTCCAATCCCGGGGGGCATGGTGAGCAGTTCTTC.

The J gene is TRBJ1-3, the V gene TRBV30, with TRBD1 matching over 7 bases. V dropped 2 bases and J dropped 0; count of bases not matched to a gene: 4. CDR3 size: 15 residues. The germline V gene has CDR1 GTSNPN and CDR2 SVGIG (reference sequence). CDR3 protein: CAWSRQGNSGNTIYF. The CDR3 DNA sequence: TGTGCCTGGAGTCGACAGGGCAACTCTGGAAACACCATATATTTT. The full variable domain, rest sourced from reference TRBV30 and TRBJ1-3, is SQTIHQWPATLVQPVGSPLSLECTVEGTSNPNLYWYRQAAGRGLQLLFYSVGIGQISSEVPQNLSASRPQDRQFILSSKKLLLSDSGFYLCAWSRQGNSGNTIYFGEGSWLTVV.

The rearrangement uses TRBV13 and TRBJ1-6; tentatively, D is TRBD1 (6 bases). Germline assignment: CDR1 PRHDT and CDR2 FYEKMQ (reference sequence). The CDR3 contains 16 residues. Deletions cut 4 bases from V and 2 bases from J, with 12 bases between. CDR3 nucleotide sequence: TGTGCCAGCAGCTCACAGGGTTCAACCTATAATTCACCCCTCCACTTT. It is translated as CASSSQGSTYNSPLHF.